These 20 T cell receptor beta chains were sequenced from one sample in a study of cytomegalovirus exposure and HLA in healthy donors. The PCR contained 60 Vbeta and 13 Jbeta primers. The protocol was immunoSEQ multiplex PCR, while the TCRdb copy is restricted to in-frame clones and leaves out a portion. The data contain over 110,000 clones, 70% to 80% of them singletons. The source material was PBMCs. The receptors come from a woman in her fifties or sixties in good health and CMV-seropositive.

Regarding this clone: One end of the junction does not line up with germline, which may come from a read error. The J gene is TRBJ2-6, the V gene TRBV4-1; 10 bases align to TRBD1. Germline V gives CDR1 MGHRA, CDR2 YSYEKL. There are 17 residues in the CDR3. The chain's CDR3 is CASSQYDRGLGANGLTF. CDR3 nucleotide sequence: TGCGCCAGCAGCCAGTATGACAGGGGGCTTGGGGCCAACGGCCTGACTTTC.

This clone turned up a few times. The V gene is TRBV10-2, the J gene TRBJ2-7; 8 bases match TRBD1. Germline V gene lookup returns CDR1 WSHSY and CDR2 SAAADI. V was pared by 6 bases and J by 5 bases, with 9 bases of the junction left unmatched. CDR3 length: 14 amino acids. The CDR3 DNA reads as TGCGCCAGCAGCGGTACACAGGGGGGCCACGAGCAGTACTTC. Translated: CASSGTQGGHEQYF.

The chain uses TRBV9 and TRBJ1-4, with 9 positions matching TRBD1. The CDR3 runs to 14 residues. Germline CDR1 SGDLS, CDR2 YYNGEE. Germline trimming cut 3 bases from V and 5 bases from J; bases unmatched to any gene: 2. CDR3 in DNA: TGTGCCAGCAGCGCGGGGACAGGGAATGAAAAACTGTTTTTT. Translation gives CASSAGTGNEKLFF.

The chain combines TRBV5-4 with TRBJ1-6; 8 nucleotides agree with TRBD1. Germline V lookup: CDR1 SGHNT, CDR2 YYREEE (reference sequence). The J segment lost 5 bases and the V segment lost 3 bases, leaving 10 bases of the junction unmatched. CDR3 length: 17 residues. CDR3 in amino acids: CASSSNQGAVNNSPLHF. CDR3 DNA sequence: TGTGCCAGCAGCTCTAATCAGGGGGCAGTTAATAATTCACCCCTCCACTTT.

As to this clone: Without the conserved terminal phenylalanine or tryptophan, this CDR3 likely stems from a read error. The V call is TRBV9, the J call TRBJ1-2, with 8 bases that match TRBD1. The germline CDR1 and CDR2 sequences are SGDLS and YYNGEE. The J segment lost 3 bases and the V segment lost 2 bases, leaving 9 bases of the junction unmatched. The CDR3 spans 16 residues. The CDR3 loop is CASSVTRTGSDYGYTL. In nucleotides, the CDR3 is TGTGCCAGCAGCGTGACTCGGACAGGGTCGGACTATGGCTACACCCTC.

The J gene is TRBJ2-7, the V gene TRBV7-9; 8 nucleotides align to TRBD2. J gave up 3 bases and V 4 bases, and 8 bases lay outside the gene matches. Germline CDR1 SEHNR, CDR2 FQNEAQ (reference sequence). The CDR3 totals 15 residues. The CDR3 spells CASSSGGEKRYEQYF. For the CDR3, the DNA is TGTGCCAGCAGCTCGGGGGGGGAGAAACGCTACGAGCAGTACTTC.

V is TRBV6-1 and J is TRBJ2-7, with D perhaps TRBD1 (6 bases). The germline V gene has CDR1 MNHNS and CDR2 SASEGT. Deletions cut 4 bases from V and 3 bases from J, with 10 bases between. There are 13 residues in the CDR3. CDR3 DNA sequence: TGTGCCAGCAGTGCGATACAGGGCTACGAGCAGTACTTC. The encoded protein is CASSAIQGYEQYF.

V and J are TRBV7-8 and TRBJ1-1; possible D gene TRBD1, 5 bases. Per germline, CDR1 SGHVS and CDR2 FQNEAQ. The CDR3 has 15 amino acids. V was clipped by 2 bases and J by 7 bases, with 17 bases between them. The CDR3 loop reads CASSLNGGWALEAFF. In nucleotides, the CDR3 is TGTGCCAGCAGCTTAAACGGGGGGTGGGCGCTTGAAGCTTTCTTT.

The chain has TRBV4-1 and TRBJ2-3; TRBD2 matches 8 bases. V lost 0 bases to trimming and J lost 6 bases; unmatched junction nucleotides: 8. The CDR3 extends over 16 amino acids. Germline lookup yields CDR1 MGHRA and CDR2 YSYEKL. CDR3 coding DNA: TGCGCCAGCAGCCAAGATCAGCGGGGGCCGTGGGATACGCAGTATTTT. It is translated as CASSQDQRGPWDTQYF.

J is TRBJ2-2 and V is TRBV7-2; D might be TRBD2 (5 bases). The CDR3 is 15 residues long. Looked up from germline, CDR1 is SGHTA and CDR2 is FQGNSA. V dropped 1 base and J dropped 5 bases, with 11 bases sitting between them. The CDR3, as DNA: TGTGCCAGCAGCTTAGACCCACCGGGAACCGGGGAGCTGTTTTTT. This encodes CASSLDPPGTGELFF.

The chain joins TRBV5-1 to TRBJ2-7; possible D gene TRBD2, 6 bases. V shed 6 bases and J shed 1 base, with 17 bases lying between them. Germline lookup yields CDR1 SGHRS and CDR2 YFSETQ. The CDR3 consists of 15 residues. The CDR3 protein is CASTQGGTRSYEQYF. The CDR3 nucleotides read TGCGCCAGCACCCAAGGAGGGACGCGATCCTACGAGCAGTACTTC.

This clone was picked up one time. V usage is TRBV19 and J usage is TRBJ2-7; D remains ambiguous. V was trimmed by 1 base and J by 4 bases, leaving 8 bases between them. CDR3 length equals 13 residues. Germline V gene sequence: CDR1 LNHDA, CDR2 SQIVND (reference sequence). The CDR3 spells CASSIGPGYEQYF. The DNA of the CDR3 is TGTGCCAGTAGTATAGGTCCAGGTTACGAGCAGTACTTC.

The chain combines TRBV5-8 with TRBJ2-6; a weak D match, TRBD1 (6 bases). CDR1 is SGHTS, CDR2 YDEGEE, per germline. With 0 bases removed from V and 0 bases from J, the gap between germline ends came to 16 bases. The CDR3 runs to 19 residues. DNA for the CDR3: TGTGCCAGCAGCTTGGCCTCGGGACACCTTTCCTCTGGGGCCAACGTCCTGACTTTC. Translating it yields CASSLASGHLSSGANVLTF.

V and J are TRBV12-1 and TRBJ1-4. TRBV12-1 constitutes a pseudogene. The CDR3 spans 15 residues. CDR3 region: CASSLPDKGGGKLFF. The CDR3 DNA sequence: TGTGCCAGCAGCTTACCTGACAAGGGAGGTGGAAAACTGTTTTTT.

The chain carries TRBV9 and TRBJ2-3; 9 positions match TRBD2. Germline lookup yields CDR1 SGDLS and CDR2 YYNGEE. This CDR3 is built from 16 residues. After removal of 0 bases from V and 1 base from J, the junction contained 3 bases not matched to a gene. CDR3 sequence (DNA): TGTGCCAGCAGCGTAGTGGCTAGCGGGGGCACAGATACGCAGTATTTT. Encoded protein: CASSVVASGGTDTQYF.

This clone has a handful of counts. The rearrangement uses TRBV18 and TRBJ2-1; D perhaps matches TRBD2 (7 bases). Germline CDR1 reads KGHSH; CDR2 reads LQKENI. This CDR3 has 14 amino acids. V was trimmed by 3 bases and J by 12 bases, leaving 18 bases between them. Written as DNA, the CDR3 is TGTGCCAGCTCACCCACGGGGGGCGCCCCCGGGCAGTTCTTC. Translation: CASSPTGGAPGQFF.

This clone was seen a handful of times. The CDR3 sequence is CASSIAGSGGEKLFF. Here the CDR3 DNA reads TGTGCCAGCAGCATCGCAGGGTCGGGGGGTGAAAAACTGTTTTTT. This chain uses TRBV6-6 with TRBJ1-4, with a tentative D call TRBD1 (5 bases). The V and J ends lost 6 bases and 7 bases respectively, with 18 bases between them. The CDR3 loop spans 15 amino acids. Germline CDR1 is MNHNY and CDR2 is SVGAGI (reference sequence).

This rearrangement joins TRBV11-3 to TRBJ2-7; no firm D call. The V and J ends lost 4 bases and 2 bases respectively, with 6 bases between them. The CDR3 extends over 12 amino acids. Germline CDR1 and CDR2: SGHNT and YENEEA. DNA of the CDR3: TGTGCCAGCAGCTCCAGCGCCTACGAGCAGTACTTC. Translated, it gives CASSSSAYEQYF.

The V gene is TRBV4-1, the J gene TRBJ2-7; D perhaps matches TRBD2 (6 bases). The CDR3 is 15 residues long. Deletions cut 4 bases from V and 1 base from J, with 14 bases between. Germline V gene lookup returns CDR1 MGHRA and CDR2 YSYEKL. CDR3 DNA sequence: TGCGCCAGCAGCCCCTCGGCGGGGCAGTCCTACGAGCAGTACTTC. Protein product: CASSPSAGQSYEQYF.

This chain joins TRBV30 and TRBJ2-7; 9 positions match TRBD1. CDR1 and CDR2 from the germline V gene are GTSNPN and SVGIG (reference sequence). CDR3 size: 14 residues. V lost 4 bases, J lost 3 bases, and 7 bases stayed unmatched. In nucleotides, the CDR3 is TGTGCCTGGAACGAAGGACAGGGGTACTACGAGCAGTACTTC. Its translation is CAWNEGQGYYEQYF.